This passage covers 10 T cell receptor beta chains from one sample sequenced in a study of OX40 agonist ivuxolimab in advanced cancers. Generated by immunoSEQ multiplex PCR, the TCRdb table keeps only in-frame clones and is missing some. The sample has some 12,000 clones; about 83% are singletons. The source material was CD4+ or CD8+ T cells sorted from blood, sampled in a trial of the OX40 agonist ivuxolimab. These receptors originate from an adult with an advanced solid tumor such as melanoma, head and neck, liver or kidney cancer.

The chain links TRBV19 to TRBJ2-1; 13 bases line up with TRBD2. The J segment lost 4 bases and the V segment lost 7 bases, leaving 7 bases of the junction unmatched. CDR1 is LNHDA, CDR2 SQIVND, per germline (reference sequence). This CDR3 contains 16 residues. CDR3 in DNA: TGTGCCAGTACCATGGGGGGACTAGCGGGGTACAATGAGCAGTTCTTC. Encoded protein: CASTMGGLAGYNEQFF.

V and J are TRBV4-2 and TRBJ2-3; D unclear. The CDR3 has 13 residues. With 4 bases removed from V and 2 bases from J, the gap between germline ends came to 7 bases. The germline V gene encodes CDR1 LGHNA and CDR2 YNFKEQ. The CDR3 protein is CASSPRTTDTQYF. CDR3 sequence (DNA): TGTGCCAGCAGCCCTAGAACCACAGATACGCAGTATTTT.

The chain couples TRBV6-9 to TRBJ2-3; no firm D call. The CDR3 totals 11 residues. With 5 bases removed from V and 2 bases from J, the gap between germline ends came to 2 bases. From germline, CDR1 is MNHGY and CDR2 SVAAGI. The CDR3 DNA follows: TGTGCCAGCAGTAACACAGATACGCAGTATTTT. Translating gives CASSNTDTQYF.

The V and J genes are TRBV7-8 and TRBJ1-5; weak D call: TRBD1 (5 bases). Germline V CDR1 and CDR2: SGHVS, FQNEAQ. V lost 3 bases and J lost 0, with 18 bases in between. The length of the CDR3 is 18 residues. The CDR3 bases are TGTGCCAGCAGCTTTCCCGCCGACGGGACTTATAGCAATCAGCCCCAGCATTTT. Its protein is CASSFPADGTYSNQPQHF.

The V gene is TRBV29-1, the J gene TRBJ2-3; maybe TRBD2 (5 bases). This CDR3 spans 12 amino acids. Germline V lookup: CDR1 SQVTM, CDR2 ANQGSEA. V gave up 5 bases and J gave up 5 bases, with 11 bases separating them. The CDR3 region is CSVRRTGDTQYF. The CDR3 DNA reads TGCAGCGTTCGGAGGACGGGAGATACGCAGTATTTT.

The V call is TRBV9, the J call TRBJ1-1; D unclear. CDR1 SGDLS and CDR2 YYNGEE come from the germline V gene. V gave up 3 bases and J gave up 4 bases, with 16 bases separating them. The CDR3 spans 15 residues. CDR3 residues: CASSASTAWSTEAFF. CDR3 DNA sequence: TGTGCCAGCAGCGCCAGCACGGCCTGGTCCACTGAAGCTTTCTTT.

The chain has TRBV2 and TRBJ2-1; D may correspond to TRBD1 or TRBD2 (5 bases each). This CDR3 is built from 15 residues. Germline loops: CDR1 SNHLY, CDR2 FYNNEI. V gave up 10 bases and J gave up 2 bases, with 18 bases separating them. In DNA form, the CDR3 reads TGTGCCAACGAACCTACAGGAGGTGCCTACAATGAGCAGTTCTTC. This gives the protein CANEPTGGAYNEQFF.

The chain has TRBV7-7 and TRBJ2-1; possible D gene TRBD1, 5 bases. The CDR3 consists of 15 residues. Trimming stripped 4 bases from V and 0 bases from J, with 10 bases between. Germline loops: CDR1 SSHAT, CDR2 FNYEAQ (reference sequence). CDR3 DNA sequence: TGTGCCAGCAGCTCAGGGTTAAGCTCCTACAATGAGCAGTTCTTC. As protein: CASSSGLSSYNEQFF. Using reference TRBV7-7 and TRBJ2-1 for the parts outside the CDR3, the full variable domain is GAGVSQSPRYKVTKRGQDVTLRCDPISSHATLYWYQQALGQGPEFLTYFNYEAQPDKSGLPSDRFSAERPEGSISTLTIQRTEQRDSAMYRCASSSGLSSYNEQFFGPGTRLTVL.

This clone has only one observation. The chain is built from TRBV18 and TRBJ2-7; 8 bases match TRBD1. With 6 bases clipped from V and 3 bases from J, the junction kept 13 bases outside the gene matches. Germline values: CDR1 KGHSH, CDR2 LQKENI. This CDR3 comprises 16 residues. The CDR3 loop reads CASSSEFGTGYYEQYF. CDR3 nucleotides: TGTGCCAGCTCTTCAGAGTTCGGGACAGGATACTACGAGCAGTACTTC.

The chain employs TRBV7-9 and TRBJ1-2; D unresolved. The CDR3 is 13 amino acids. V lost 3 bases, J lost 3 bases, and 8 bases lay in between. The germline V gene has CDR1 SEHNR and CDR2 FQNEAQ (reference sequence). CDR3 amino acids: CASSFSADYGYTF. The CDR3 DNA reads as TGTGCCAGCAGCTTTTCGGCAGACTATGGCTACACCTTC.